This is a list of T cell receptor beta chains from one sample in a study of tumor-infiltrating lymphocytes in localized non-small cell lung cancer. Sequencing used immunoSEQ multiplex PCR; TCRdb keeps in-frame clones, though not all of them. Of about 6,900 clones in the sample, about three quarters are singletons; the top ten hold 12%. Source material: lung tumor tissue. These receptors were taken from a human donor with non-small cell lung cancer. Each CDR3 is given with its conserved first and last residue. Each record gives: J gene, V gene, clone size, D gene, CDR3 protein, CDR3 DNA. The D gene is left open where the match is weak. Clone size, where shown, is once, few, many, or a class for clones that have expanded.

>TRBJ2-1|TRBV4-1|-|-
CASSQDQGLWDEQFF
TGCGCCAGCAGCCAAGATCAGGGCCTTTGGGATGAGCAGTTCTTC
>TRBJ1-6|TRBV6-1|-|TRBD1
CASSEWDSNSPLHF
TGTGCCAGCAGTGAATGGGACAGCAATTCACCCCTCCACTTT
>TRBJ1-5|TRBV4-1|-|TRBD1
CASSPDRGLNQPQHF
TGCGCCAGCAGCCCGGACAGGGGCCTTAATCAGCCCCAGCATTTT
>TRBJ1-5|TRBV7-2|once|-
CASSWTLQQPQHF
TGTGCCAGCAGCTGGACCTTACAACAGCCCCAGCATTTT
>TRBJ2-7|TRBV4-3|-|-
CASSQDFGGAYEQYF
TGCGCCAGCAGCCAAGATTTTGGCGGAGCCTACGAGCAGTACTTC
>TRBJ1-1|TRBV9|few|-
CASRESSSTEAFF
TGTGCCAGCAGAGAGTCAAGTAGCACTGAAGCTTTCTTT
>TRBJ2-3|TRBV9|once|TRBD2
CASSPTPGLAGGGTQYF
TGTGCCAGCAGCCCCACCCCGGGACTAGCGGGGGGGGGTACGCAGTATTTT
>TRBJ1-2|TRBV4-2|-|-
CASSPPQLQGIGYTF
TGTGCCAGCAGCCCTCCTCAATTACAGGGAATCGGCTACACCTTC
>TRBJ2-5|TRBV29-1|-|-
CSAPLGLQETQYF
TGCAGCGCCCCCTTGGGACTGCAAGAGACCCAGTACTTC
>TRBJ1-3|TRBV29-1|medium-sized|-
CSAGLSGNTIYF
TGCAGCGCCGGGCTCTCTGGAAACACCATATATTTT
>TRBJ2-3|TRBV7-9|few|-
CASSGGTDTQYF
TGTGCCAGCAGCGGTGGCACAGATACGCAGTATTTT
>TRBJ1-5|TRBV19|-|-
CASSTDSLNQPQHF
TGTGCCAGTAGTACCGACAGCCTTAATCAGCCCCAGCATTTT
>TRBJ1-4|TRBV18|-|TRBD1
CASSPPGQGNEKLFF
TGTGCCAGCTCACCCCCGGGACAGGGTAATGAAAAACTGTTTTTT
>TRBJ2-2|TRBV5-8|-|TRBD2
CASRTGTSLNTGELFF
TGTGCCAGCAGGACCGGGACTAGCCTTAACACCGGGGAGCTGTTTTTT
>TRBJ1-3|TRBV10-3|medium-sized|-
CACADSGNTIYF
TGTGCCTGCGCAGACTCTGGAAACACCATATATTTT
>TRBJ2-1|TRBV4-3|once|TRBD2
CASSQGRKTSGNNEQFF
TGCGCCAGCAGCCAAGGACGGAAGACTAGCGGGAACAATGAGCAGTTCTTC
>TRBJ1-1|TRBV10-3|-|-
CAISERVLNTEAFF
TGTGCCATCAGTGAAAGGGTTCTGAACACTGAAGCTTTCTTT